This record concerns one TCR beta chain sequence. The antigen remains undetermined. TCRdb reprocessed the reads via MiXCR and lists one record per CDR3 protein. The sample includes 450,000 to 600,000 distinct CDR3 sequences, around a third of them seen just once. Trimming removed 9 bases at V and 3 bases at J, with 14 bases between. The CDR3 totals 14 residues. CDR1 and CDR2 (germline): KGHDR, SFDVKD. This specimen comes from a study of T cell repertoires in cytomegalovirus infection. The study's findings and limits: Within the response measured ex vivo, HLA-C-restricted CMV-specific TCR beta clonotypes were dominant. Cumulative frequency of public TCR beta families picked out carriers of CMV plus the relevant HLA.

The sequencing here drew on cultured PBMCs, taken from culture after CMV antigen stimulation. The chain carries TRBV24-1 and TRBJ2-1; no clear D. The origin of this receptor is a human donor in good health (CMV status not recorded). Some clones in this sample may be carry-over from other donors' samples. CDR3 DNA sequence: TGTGCCACCCGGGTCCTAGTTCGCTACAATGAGCAGTTCTTC. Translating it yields CATRVLVRYNEQFF.